The present T cell receptor (beta chain) was sequenced within a study of identifying expanded T cells in peripheral blood. Notes on the study in general: Approximately 1.2 clones differed between technical replicates, versus approximately 17 and 20 over time. Approximately 2-week clone count variance significantly increased as total template count grew.

V shed 3 bases, J shed 0 bases, and the junction held 4 bases outside the gene matches. CDR3 length: 15 residues. From germline, CDR1 is SGHAT and CDR2 FQNNGV. Healthy donors had no documented immune events, such as infections, while sampled. The assay was immunoSEQ multiplex PCR, and TCRdb's table has in-frame clones only and misses some. The profile shows some 77,000 clones, around nine tenths of them singletons. As for this clone: The antigen is unknown.

Sequencing was performed on blood. The clonotype originates from a person between 18 and 75 years old in good health. This chain uses TRBV11-2 with TRBJ2-7; 8 bases match TRBD1. This chain's CDR3 is CASSFGQGSSYEQYF. The DNA for the CDR3 is TGTGCCAGCAGCTTCGGACAGGGAAGCTCCTACGAGCAGTACTTC.